Listed here are 30 T cell receptor beta chains from one sample, sequenced in a study of T cell responses to AZD1222 COVID-19 vaccine. TCRdb's copy holds only in-frame clones and misses some; the assay was immunoSEQ multiplex PCR. The repertoire holds about 170,000 clones, with about nine tenths as singletons. Sequenced material: peripheral blood, taken on day 0 of AZD1222 vaccination. The receptors here all came from an adult in good health.

The rearrangement joins TRBV12-5 to TRBJ2-2; D is uncertain. Per the germline V gene, CDR1 is LGHNT and CDR2 is FRNRAP. Trimming stripped 4 bases from V and 6 bases from J, with 6 bases between. This CDR3 is built from 12 residues. The CDR3 sequence is CASGSSAGELFF. In DNA form, the CDR3 reads TGTGCTAGTGGTTCTAGTGCCGGGGAGCTGTTTTTT.

The rearrangement uses TRBV7-9 and TRBJ1-2, with D possibly matching TRBD1 (5 bases). Trimming cost V 4 bases and J 6 bases, with 15 bases left between them. This CDR3 is built from 14 residues. Germline values: CDR1 SEHNR, CDR2 FQNEAQ (reference sequence). CDR3 protein: CASSSGGVPDGYTF. CDR3 in DNA: TGTGCCAGCAGCTCTGGGGGGGTTCCTGATGGCTACACCTTC.

The V and J genes are TRBV5-6 and TRBJ2-7; D is possibly TRBD1 or TRBD2 (5 bases each). Per the germline V gene, CDR1 is SGHDT and CDR2 is YYEEEE. The V gene lost 0 bases and the J gene lost 2 bases, with 9 bases spanning the gap. CDR3 size: 14 residues. The CDR3 DNA follows: TGTGCCAGCAGCTTGGCGAGGGGTCCCTACGAGCAGTACTTC. It translates to CASSLARGPYEQYF. The whole variable domain, filled in from reference TRBV5-6 and TRBJ2-7, reads DAGVTQSPTHLIKTRGQQVTLRCSPKSGHDTVSWYQQALGQGPQFIFQYYEEEERQRGNFPDRFSGHQFPNYSSELNVNALLLGDSALYLCASSLARGPYEQYFGPGTRLTVT.

The V call is TRBV6-5, the J call TRBJ2-1; D possibly matches TRBD1 or TRBD2 (5 bases each). The CDR3 is made up of 15 amino acids. Germline CDR1 is MNHEY and CDR2 is SVGAGI. V dropped 5 bases and J dropped 2 bases, with 13 bases sitting between them. CDR3 in DNA: TGTGCCAGCAGTCGTTTGGGGGTCACCTACAATGAGCAGTTCTTC. Residues: CASSRLGVTYNEQFF.

There are a few counts of this clone. The chain recombines TRBV15 with TRBJ1-1, with D tentatively TRBD1 (5 bases). CDR3 size: 14 residues. CDR1 and CDR2 (germline): LNHNV, YYDKDF (reference sequence). The ends were cut back, 0 bases at V and 7 bases at J, with 12 bases in the middle. The CDR3 region is CATSREGTSGEAFF. The CDR3 coding sequence is TGTGCCACCAGCAGAGAAGGGACCTCGGGTGAAGCTTTCTTT.

The rearrangement joins TRBV3-1 (or the pseudogene TRBV3-2) to TRBJ1-4; 8 bases match TRBD1. J gave up 3 bases and V 6 bases, and 9 bases lay outside the gene matches. The CDR3 extends over 16 amino acids. Per the germline V gene, CDR1 is LGHDT and CDR2 is YNNKEL (reference sequence). CDR3 amino acids: CASRDRGWQANEKLFF. CDR3 in DNA: TGTGCCAGCAGAGACAGGGGTTGGCAGGCTAATGAAAAACTGTTTTTT.

This chain joins TRBV11-2 and TRBJ2-2, with 7 bases aligning to TRBD1. This CDR3 is 15 amino acids long. Germline V lookup: CDR1 SGHAT, CDR2 FQNNGV. Trimming at V came to 1 base and at J to 6 bases, leaving 5 bases not matched to a gene. This CDR3 is CASSLVTQGAGELFF. CDR3 DNA: TGTGCCAGCAGCTTAGTAACCCAGGGGGCCGGGGAGCTGTTTTTT.

Regarding this clone: One end of the junction fails to match germline, which may point to a read error. The V and J genes are TRBV7-9 and TRBJ1-6; 7 nucleotides match TRBD1. The CDR3 has 16 amino acids. The germline gives CDR1 SEHNR, CDR2 FQNEAQ (reference sequence). DNA for the CDR3: TGTGCCAGCAGCTCGGTGGGACAGATTTATAGTTCACCCCTCCACTTT. Translated: CASSSVGQIYSSPLHF.

This rearrangement joins TRBV9 to TRBJ2-2; D not certain. V lost 0 bases to trimming and J lost 0 bases, with 9 bases between them. Per the germline V gene, CDR1 is SGDLS and CDR2 is YYNGEE. The CDR3 is 16 amino acids. The CDR3 DNA reads as TGTGCCAGCAGCGTAGCTGTGACACCGAACACCGGGGAGCTGTTTTTT. Protein sequence: CASSVAVTPNTGELFF.

The J gene is TRBJ2-3, the V gene TRBV18, with a weak D call TRBD1 (6 bases). Germline lookup yields CDR1 KGHSH and CDR2 LQKENI. With 4 bases removed from V and 6 bases from J, the gap between germline ends came to 20 bases. The CDR3 runs to 16 residues. CDR3 loop: CASSQRDTPSLDTQYF. The CDR3 nucleotides read TGTGCCAGCTCACAGAGGGACACCCCTAGCTTGGATACGCAGTATTTT.

CDR3 region: CASSWTGEGYTF. CDR3 DNA: TGCGCCAGCAGCTGGACAGGGGAAGGCTACACCTTC. V is TRBV5-1 and J is TRBJ1-2; 9 bases are shared with TRBD1. The CDR3 extends over 12 amino acids. Losses at the gene ends were 3 bases for V and 8 bases for J; bases not matched to a gene: 2. Germline V lookup: CDR1 SGHRS, CDR2 YFSETQ.

This chain connects TRBV6-5 to TRBJ2-7; 7 bases line up with TRBD2. CDR1 and CDR2 (germline): MNHEY, SVGAGI. This CDR3 region has 15 residues. Trimming removed 6 bases from V and 2 bases from J; junction bases left unmatched: 10. As DNA, the CDR3 is TGTGCCAGCAGCTCCCCCGGGCTAGCGGCCTACGAGCAGTACTTC. It is translated as CASSSPGLAAYEQYF.

This clone was seen just once. The rearrangement joins TRBV6-5 to TRBJ2-3; 11 bases map to TRBD2. Trimming removed 6 bases from V and 4 bases from J; junction bases left unmatched: 6. The germline CDR1 and CDR2 sequences are MNHEY and SVGAGI. CDR3 size: 15 residues. The CDR3 nucleotides read TGTGCCAGCAGAAAACTAGCGGGGGCGGCAGATACGCAGTATTTT. This codes for CASRKLAGAADTQYF.

This sequence joins TRBV6-4 and TRBJ1-1; tentative D call: TRBD1 (5 bases). Looked up from germline, CDR1 is MRHNA and CDR2 is SNTAGT. V lost 5 bases and J 5 bases, leaving 12 bases between the germline ends. This CDR3 spans 13 amino acids. CDR3 loop: CASSPGGGTEAFF. The CDR3 nucleotides are TGTGCCAGCAGTCCGGGGGGGGGTACTGAAGCTTTCTTT.

V is TRBV20-1 and J is TRBJ2-7; D gene unclear. The ends were cut back, 3 bases at V and 3 bases at J, with 12 bases in the middle. The CDR3 extends over 13 amino acids. Germline-derived CDR1 and CDR2 are DFQATT and SNEGSKA (reference sequence). The CDR3 nucleotides are TGCAGTGCTAGTAAGTACCCGAACTACGAGCAGTACTTC. Translating it yields CSASKYPNYEQYF.

The J gene is TRBJ1-5, the V gene TRBV19; D call uncertain. This CDR3 has 13 residues. V lost 4 bases and J lost 3, with 7 bases in between. Germline CDR1 LNHDA, CDR2 SQIVND (reference sequence). CDR3: CASSTAYNQPQHF. For the CDR3, the DNA is TGTGCCAGTAGTACAGCCTACAATCAGCCCCAGCATTTT.

V and J are TRBV4-2 and TRBJ1-5; 9 bases agree with TRBD1. In germline, CDR1 is LGHNA, CDR2 YNFKEQ. The CDR3 is made up of 17 amino acids. The J segment lost 1 base and the V segment lost 2 bases, leaving 6 bases of the junction unmatched. The CDR3 sequence: CASSQSNRGRSNQPQHF. CDR3 nucleotide sequence: TGTGCCAGCAGCCAATCCAACAGGGGGCGAAGCAATCAGCCCCAGCATTTT.

This clone was seen more than once but under ten times. This chain uses TRBV28 with TRBJ1-4; 7 positions agree with TRBD1. V shed 6 bases and J 8 bases; nucleotides not matched to a gene: 9. This CDR3 has 14 residues. Germline values: CDR1 MDHEN, CDR2 SYDVKM. CDR3 amino acids: CASRGDRAGEKLFF. The CDR3 nucleotides read TGTGCCAGCAGGGGCGACAGGGCTGGAGAAAAACTGTTTTTT.

The rearrangement links TRBV11-3 to TRBJ2-1, with TRBD2 identical over 10 bases. Germline V gene sequence: CDR1 SGHNT, CDR2 YENEEA. V was pared by 1 base and J by 5 bases, with 5 bases of the junction left unmatched. This CDR3 contains 16 residues. The CDR3 region has the DNA TGTGCCAGCAGCTTAGGAAGTACTAGCGGGAACAATGAGCAGTTCTTC. Amino acids: CASSLGSTSGNNEQFF.

The CDR3 spells CASSPQAESYEQYF. For the CDR3, the DNA is TGCGCCAGCAGCCCCCAGGCGGAGTCCTACGAGCAGTACTTC. The rearrangement links TRBV4-3 to TRBJ2-7, with unresolved D. The CDR3 sequence is 14 residues long. Germline-derived CDR1 and CDR2 are LGHNA and YSLEER. Between the trimmed V and J ends, which lost 4 bases and 1 base, there was a span of 11 bases.

The chain recombines TRBV4-2 with TRBJ1-2; D call uncertain. The V gene's germline CDR1 is LGHNA and CDR2 YNFKEQ. CDR3 length: 15 amino acids. V lost 3 bases to trimming and J lost 8 bases, with 19 bases between them. Written as DNA, the CDR3 is TGTGCCAGCAGCCACAGCGCGACCCCTGGACGAGGCTACACCTTC. It translates to CASSHSATPGRGYTF.

In this sample, this clone turned up once. The gene calls are TRBV18 and TRBJ2-7; D gene unclear. Trimming stripped 1 base from V and 2 bases from J, with 3 bases between. Germline V gives CDR1 KGHSH, CDR2 LQKENI. The CDR3 length is 12 residues. CDR3: CASSPHAYEQYF. In DNA, the CDR3 is TGTGCCAGCTCACCACACGCCTACGAGCAGTACTTC.

The V and J genes are TRBV27 and TRBJ1-5; 7 positions agree with TRBD1. The CDR3 is 17 residues long. Germline CDR1 is MNHEY and CDR2 is SMNVEV (reference sequence). After removal of 3 bases from V and 4 bases from J, the junction contained 12 bases not matched to a gene. This CDR3 is CASSLGQPIPNNQPQHF. CDR3 nucleotide sequence: TGTGCCAGCAGTTTGGGACAGCCTATTCCCAATAATCAGCCCCAGCATTTT.

This sequence joins TRBV6-5 and TRBJ1-2; 8 bases align to TRBD1. Germline assignment: CDR1 MNHEY and CDR2 SVGAGI. The junction had 11 bases not matched to a gene; V was cut back by 3 bases and J by 8 bases. The CDR3 sequence is 15 residues long. CDR3 residues: CASSYQGAGTVGYTF. The CDR3, as DNA: TGTGCCAGCAGTTATCAGGGGGCAGGGACGGTAGGCTACACCTTC.

The rearrangement joins TRBV19 to TRBJ2-1; D is possibly TRBD1 (5 bases). Trimming removed 7 bases from V and 4 bases from J, with 8 bases in between. Per the germline V gene, CDR1 is LNHDA and CDR2 is SQIVND (reference sequence). The CDR3 contains 12 residues. CDR3 protein: CASNAGYNEQFF. DNA for the CDR3: TGTGCCAGTAACGCAGGGTACAATGAGCAGTTCTTC.

The rearrangement joins TRBV11-2 to TRBJ1-5; 9 bases match TRBD1. Germline values: CDR1 SGHAT, CDR2 FQNNGV. The trim removed 5 bases at V and 4 bases at J, leaving 3 bases unmatched. This CDR3 is built from 14 residues. The CDR3 is CASSPDRGNQPQHF. CDR3 bases: TGTGCCAGCAGCCCGGACAGGGGAAATCAGCCCCAGCATTTT. The full variable domain, rest sourced from reference TRBV11-2 and TRBJ1-5, is EAGVAQSPRYKIIEKRQSVAFWCNPISGHATLYWYQQILGQGPKLLIQFQNNGVVDDSQLPKDRFSAERLKGVDSTLKIQPAKLEDSAVYLCASSPDRGNQPQHFGDGTRLSIL.

The V and J genes are TRBV27 and TRBJ2-1; 10 bases agree with TRBD2. This CDR3 is built from 16 residues. V dropped 5 bases and J dropped 4; count of bases not matched to a gene: 8. Per germline, CDR1 MNHEY and CDR2 SMNVEV (reference sequence). DNA of the CDR3: TGTGCCAGCAGTCAAAAAGCGGGGGGGCGTTACAATGAGCAGTTCTTC. Translating it yields CASSQKAGGRYNEQFF.

This clone has at least ten counts. The CDR3 region is CASSYSHGTGDGYTF. CDR3 DNA: TGTGCCAGCAGTTACTCCCACGGGACAGGGGATGGCTACACCTTC. This chain uses TRBV6-5 with TRBJ1-2; 10 bases are shared with TRBD1. The CDR3 consists of 15 residues. Germline CDR1 MNHEY, CDR2 SVGAGI. V dropped 0 bases and J dropped 6; count of bases not matched to a gene: 4.

A remark on this clone: The sample contains more than one DNA sequence encoding this CDR3. This chain links TRBV7-2 with TRBJ1-5; a weak D match, TRBD1 (6 bases). From germline, CDR1 is SGHTA and CDR2 FQGNSA. Trimming removed 0 bases from V and 4 bases from J, with 10 bases in between. This CDR3 has 15 residues. Written as DNA, the CDR3 is TGTGCCAGCAGCTTAGCTGGGGGCGGTAATCAGCCCCAGCATTTT. As protein: CASSLAGGGNQPQHF.

This clone was seen only once. This rearrangement joins TRBV18 to TRBJ1-5, with TRBD1 matching 10 bases. This CDR3 contains 14 residues. J lost 6 bases, V lost 3 bases, and 2 bases had no gene match. The germline V gene has CDR1 KGHSH and CDR2 LQKENI. CDR3 loop: CASSPTGGGQPQHF. CDR3 nucleotide sequence: TGTGCCAGCTCACCGACAGGGGGCGGTCAGCCCCAGCATTTT.